This T cell receptor beta chain was obtained from a study of T cell responses to AZD1222 COVID-19 vaccine. About the study: Whether given at about 4 or about 12 weeks, second doses were pooled. Study observations and caveats: Donors in the cohort were predominantly white British and more often female, and clonal diversity was possibly underestimated. The peak T cell response came first, and repertoires were sampled only after it.

V trimming: 6 bases; J trimming: 3 bases; junction bases outside the gene matches: 16. This CDR3 has 19 residues. The germline V gene has CDR1 MRHNA and CDR2 SNTAGT. This clone was counted between two and nine times. What it binds is not known. Assay: immunoSEQ multiplex PCR; the TCRdb copy retains only in-frame clones and omits some. The repertoire holds approximately 90,000 clones, more than 80% seen once, with roughly an eighth in the top ten. The clonotype originates from an adult in good health. V is TRBV6-4 and J is TRBJ2-6; the match to TRBD1 covers 8 bases. The input for sequencing was peripheral blood, taken on day 0 of AZD1222 vaccination. Written as DNA, the CDR3 is TGTGCCAGCAGCCAGGACAGGGCCTCGCCCGGCTTTGGGGCCAACGTCCTGACTTTC. Translation gives CASSQDRASPGFGANVLTF.